A selection of T cell receptor beta chains follows, all from one sample in a study of shared clonotypes between healthy human individuals. The method was immunoSEQ multiplex PCR; TCRdb's version includes in-frame clones alone and lacks a portion of them. The sample yields around 990,000 clones, 70% to 85% seen once. Sequenced sample: memory CD4+ T cells from PBMCs. These receptors all stem from a man aged 18-30 years in good health. Some clones in this sample may be carry-over from other donors' samples. CDR3s include the opening cysteine and the closing phenylalanine or tryptophan. A D gene is named only where the DNA matches it firmly. Clone size appears in some rows only: once, few, many, or a class for an expanded clone.

CDR3 length,D gene,V gene,J gene,clone size,CDR3 protein,CDR3 DNA
12,-,TRBV5-6,TRBJ2-6,-,CASSSGPPVLTF,TGTGCCAGCAGCTCGGGACCTCCCGTCCTGACTTTC
17,-,TRBV11-2,TRBJ2-5,-,CASSFGTGSPMWETQYF,TGTGCCAGCAGCTTTGGGACGGGATCTCCTATGTGGGAGACCCAGTACTTC
17,-,TRBV4-2,TRBJ1-5,few,CASSQERQIYSNQPQHF,TGTGCCAGCAGCCAAGAAAGACAGATCTATAGCAATCAGCCCCAGCATTTT
15,-,TRBV4-2,TRBJ1-1,-,CASSQDLGSDTEAFF,TGTGCCAGCAGCCAAGATCTGGGCAGCGACACTGAAGCTTTCTTT
15,TRBD1,TRBV28,TRBJ1-3,once,CASSLGQGFGNTIYF,TGTGCCAGCAGTTTAGGACAGGGGTTCGGAAACACCATATATTTT
13,-,TRBV4-3,TRBJ2-3,few,CASSQVRADTQYF,TGCGCCAGCAGCCAAGTTAGAGCAGATACGCAGTATTTT
14,-,TRBV5-4,TRBJ1-2,once,CASGRDRTNYGYTF,TGTGCCAGCGGAAGGGACCGGACTAACTATGGCTACACCTTC
16,-,TRBV19,TRBJ2-2,once,CASSMDGTRNTGELFF,TGTGCCAGTAGTATGGACGGGACTCGTAACACCGGGGAGCTGTTTTTT
13,-,TRBV28,TRBJ1-1,-,CASSQGQLPEAFF,TGTGCCAGCAGTCAAGGCCAGTTACCCGAAGCTTTCTTT
12,TRBD1,TRBV30,TRBJ1-2,-,CAWSGQYYGYTF,TGTGCCTGGTCGGGACAGTACTATGGCTACACCTTC
15,-,TRBV27,TRBJ2-7,-,CASSLGASRTYEQYF,TGTGCCAGCAGTTTAGGGGCTAGCAGAACCTACGAGCAGTACTTC
13,-,TRBV29-1,TRBJ1-2,-,CSVETHDSRGYTF,TGCAGCGTTGAAACCCACGACAGCCGGGGCTACACCTTC
14,-,TRBV7-3,TRBJ1-1,-,CASRPDSGNTEAFF,TGTGCCAGCAGACCGGACAGTGGGAACACTGAAGCTTTCTTT
16,TRBD2,TRBV10-1,TRBJ2-1,-,CASSESRLAGVNEQFF,TGCGCCAGCAGTGAGAGCAGACTAGCGGGAGTCAATGAGCAGTTCTTC
13,-,TRBV5-8,TRBJ1-4,many,CASFLGPGGKLFF,TGTGCCAGCTTCCTTGGGCCTGGGGGAAAACTGTTTTTT
17,-,TRBV7-2,TRBJ2-5,-,CASSLEHVTTPQGTQYF,TGTGCCAGCAGCTTAGAACATGTGACTACACCCCAAGGGACCCAGTACTTC
16,-,TRBV27,TRBJ2-7,many,CASSLELGPKTYEQYF,TGTGCCAGCAGCCTTGAGCTGGGACCCAAAACCTACGAGCAGTACTTC
12,-,TRBV10-1,TRBJ2-7,-,CASSGTSYEQYF,TGCGCCAGCAGTGGGACCTCCTACGAGCAGTACTTC
14,-,TRBV5-4,TRBJ1-1,-,CASSLAGSRTEAFF,TGTGCCAGCAGCTTGGCCGGGTCGCGTACTGAAGCTTTCTTT
12,-,TRBV19,TRBJ1-1,few,CASGGRGSSAFF,TGTGCCAGCGGGGGGAGGGGCAGTTCAGCTTTCTTT
15,TRBD2,TRBV5-1,TRBJ2-3,-,CASSVLAEGTDTQYF,TGCGCCAGCAGCGTCCTAGCGGAAGGCACAGATACGCAGTATTTT
17,TRBD1,TRBV5-1,TRBJ1-3,-,CASSPGTGVLSGNTIYF,TGCGCCAGCAGCCCAGGGACAGGGGTGCTCTCTGGAAACACCATATATTTT
15,-,TRBV6-5,TRBJ2-1,-,CASRGALGYYNEQFF,TGTGCCAGCAGGGGGGCTTTGGGATACTACAATGAGCAGTTCTTC
18,TRBD1,TRBV7-9,TRBJ2-2,few,CASSPNPGQGVNTGELFF,TGTGCCAGCAGCCCCAACCCGGGACAGGGAGTGAACACCGGGGAGCTGTTTTTT
15,-,TRBV29-1,TRBJ2-3,-,CSVASAYSSTDTQYF,TGCAGCGTTGCCAGCGCATATTCTAGCACAGATACGCAGTATTTT
16,-,TRBV5-1,TRBJ1-3,-,CASSLVGGLSGNTIYF,TGCGCCAGCAGCTTGGTGGGGGGACTCTCTGGAAACACCATATATTTT
13,-,TRBV30,TRBJ1-4,-,CACSGFTNEKLFF,TGTGCCTGCTCGGGTTTTACTAATGAAAAACTGTTTTTT
16,-,TRBV5-1,TRBJ2-7,-,CASSLNVGAGSYEQYF,TGCGCCAGCAGCTTGAATGTAGGGGCAGGGTCCTACGAGCAGTACTTC
15,-,TRBV6-1,TRBJ2-1,once,CASTQEELSYNEQFF,TGTGCCAGCACCCAAGAGGAGTTGTCGTACAATGAGCAGTTCTTC
14,TRBD1,TRBV28,TRBJ1-2,-,CASADRRPNGGYTF,TGTGCCAGCGCGGACAGGCGTCCGAATGGGGGCTACACCTTC
14,-,TRBV27,TRBJ1-4,few,CASSSNSANEKLFF,TGTGCCAGCAGTTCAAACTCGGCTAATGAAAAACTGTTTTTT
16,-,TRBV6-1,TRBJ2-7,-,CASSAGWGSPTYEQYF,TGTGCCAGCAGTGCGGGTTGGGGGTCCCCCACCTACGAGCAGTACTTC
15,-,TRBV27,TRBJ2-1,-,CASSLVPLGANEQFF,TGTGCCAGCAGTTTAGTGCCCCTGGGAGCGAACGAGCAGTTCTTC
16,-,TRBV10-3,TRBJ1-5,-,CAISEKPGASNQPQHF,TGTGCCATCAGTGAGAAGCCAGGGGCTAGCAATCAGCCCCAGCATTTT
12,-,TRBV29-1,TRBJ2-5,-,CSAAQGPETQYF,TGCAGCGCTGCTCAGGGACCGGAGACCCAGTACTTC
15,TRBD1,TRBV30,TRBJ1-2,few,CAWSVLGQGADGYTF,TGTGCCTGGAGTGTCCTCGGACAGGGGGCGGATGGCTACACCTTC
14,-,TRBV5-1,TRBJ1-4,-,CASSLGTGDEKLFF,TGCGCCAGCAGCCTCGGGACGGGGGATGAAAAACTGTTTTTT
16,-,TRBV28,TRBJ1-1,-,CASSFGYEEKNTEAFF,TGTGCCAGCAGTTTCGGCTATGAGGAGAAAAACACTGAAGCTTTCTTT
14,TRBD1,TRBV10-3,TRBJ2-1,-,CAISSGTGRNEQFF,TGTGCCATCAGCTCCGGGACAGGCCGCAATGAGCAGTTCTTC
11,-,TRBV29-1,TRBJ2-1,-,CSVGHVQGQFF,TGCAGCGTTGGGCACGTACAGGGGCAGTTCTTC
17,TRBD1,TRBV27,TRBJ1-5,-,CASSLLGQGGSNQPQHF,TGTGCCAGCAGTTTATTGGGCCAGGGGGGGAGCAATCAGCCCCAGCATTTT
14,TRBD2,TRBV28,TRBJ2-5,-,CASSSSGYQETQYF,TGTGCCAGCAGTTCTAGCGGGTACCAAGAGACCCAGTACTTC
14,-,TRBV27,TRBJ1-4,-,CASTFGGPNEKLFF,TGTGCCAGCACCTTTGGGGGACCCAATGAAAAACTGTTTTTT
16,-,TRBV18,TRBJ1-1,-,CASSPRRASGDTEAFF,TGTGCCAGCTCACCACGACGGGCTTCAGGGGACACTGAAGCTTTCTTT
14,TRBD1,TRBV6-5,TRBJ1-2,few,CASSLDGQGNGYTF,TGTGCCAGCAGTTTAGACGGACAGGGGAACGGCTACACCTTC
13,-,TRBV28,TRBJ1-2,-,CATRTGTDYGYTF,TGTGCCACCAGGACGGGCACGGACTATGGCTACACCTTC
13,-,TRBV5-4,TRBJ1-5,-,CASSLAVNQPQHF,TGTGCCAGCTCCCTGGCAGTCAATCAGCCCCAGCATTTT
17,-,TRBV9,TRBJ2-5,-,CASSVGAGRGRQETQYF,TGTGCCAGCAGCGTAGGAGCGGGCAGGGGGAGGCAAGAGACCCAGTACTTC
15,-,TRBV7-9,TRBJ2-3,-,CASTLHAESTDTQYF,TGTGCCAGCACCCTCCACGCCGAGAGCACAGATACGCAGTATTTT
14,TRBD2,TRBV7-6,TRBJ2-7,-,CASSWTSGAYEQYF,TGTGCCAGCAGCTGGACTAGCGGTGCCTACGAGCAGTACTTC
16,TRBD2,TRBV28,TRBJ2-1,-,CASSLLGLAGNNEQFF,TGTGCCAGCAGTTTACTCGGACTAGCGGGAAACAATGAGCAGTTCTTC
17,-,TRBV19,TRBJ2-2,-,CASTSPGRIANTGELFF,TGTGCCAGTACATCCCCCGGCAGAATCGCGAACACCGGGGAGCTGTTTTTT
17,TRBD2,TRBV27,TRBJ2-1,many,CASSFSSGRAGRNEQFF,TGTGCCAGCAGTTTCTCTAGCGGGAGGGCCGGGAGAAATGAGCAGTTCTTC
16,-,TRBV5-1,TRBJ2-6,-,CASSWGENSGANVLTF,TGCGCCAGCAGCTGGGGGGAAAACTCTGGGGCCAACGTCCTGACTTTC